Following are 15 T cell receptor beta chains from one sample sequenced in a study of OX40 agonist ivuxolimab in advanced cancers. Assay: immunoSEQ multiplex PCR; the TCRdb copy retains only in-frame clones and omits some. The sample yields around 67,000 clones, just over 90% seen once. Material: CD4+ or CD8+ T cells sorted from blood, obtained in a trial of the OX40 agonist ivuxolimab. All receptors come from an adult with an advanced solid tumor such as melanoma, head and neck, liver or kidney cancer.

The CDR3 DNA is TGTGCCAGTAGTACATGGGCTAGGGGGCCCACAGATACGCAGTATTTT. This gives the protein CASSTWARGPTDTQYF. V usage is TRBV19 and J usage is TRBJ2-3; 7 bases are a match to TRBD1. The CDR3 has 16 residues. Germline CDR1 LNHDA, CDR2 SQIVND (reference sequence). Trimming cost V 4 bases and J 2 bases; bases outside gene matches: 9.

This clone was observed a single time. The chain carries TRBV29-1 and TRBJ2-5, with D uncertain. The CDR3 consists of 10 residues. Deletions cut 3 bases from V and 5 bases from J, with 4 bases between. In germline, CDR1 is SQVTM, CDR2 ANQGSEA. The CDR3 sequence: CSVEAETQYF. CDR3 bases: TGCAGCGTTGAGGCCGAGACCCAGTACTTC.

This clone was recorded only once. V usage is TRBV5-1 and J usage is TRBJ2-1; 9 nucleotides align to TRBD1. CDR3 length: 15 amino acids. Germline CDR1 reads SGHRS; CDR2 reads YFSETQ. J lost 8 bases, V lost 4 bases, and 10 bases had no gene match. The CDR3, as DNA: TGCGCCAGCAGCCCAGGGACAGGGATAGCCCATGAGCAGTTCTTC. Encoded protein: CASSPGTGIAHEQFF.

The J gene is TRBJ1-4, the V gene TRBV5-5; a possible D gene is TRBD1 (5 bases). The V gene's germline CDR1 is SGHKS and CDR2 YYEKEE (reference sequence). Deletions cut 7 bases from V and 7 bases from J, with 14 bases between. This CDR3 has 13 residues. This CDR3 is CASAFEGAEKLFF. CDR3 sequence (DNA): TGTGCCAGCGCTTTTGAAGGGGCTGAAAAACTGTTTTTT.

For the CDR3, the DNA is TGTGCCAGCAGTTACGCCGACAGTGCAGATACGCAGTATTTT. Translating it yields CASSYADSADTQYF. This sequence joins TRBV6-5 and TRBJ2-3, with a weak D call TRBD1 (5 bases). The CDR3 is made up of 14 amino acids. In germline, CDR1 is MNHEY, CDR2 SVGAGI. The V gene lost 2 bases and the J gene lost 4 bases, with 10 bases spanning the gap.

This sequence joins TRBV5-8 and TRBJ1-1; D unclear. The CDR3 is 13 residues long. Germline values: CDR1 SGHTS, CDR2 YDEGEE. Deletions cut 0 bases from V and 5 bases from J, with 8 bases between. CDR3 nucleotide sequence: TGTGCCAGCAGCTTGGAAATCGCGACTGAAGCTTTCTTT. Encoded protein: CASSLEIATEAFF.

V usage is TRBV11-3 and J usage is TRBJ2-5; 14 nucleotides align to TRBD2. The CDR3 extends over 18 amino acids. With V trimmed by 8 bases and J by 1 base, 12 bases remained unmatched. Germline CDR1 and CDR2: SGHNT and YENEEA. This CDR3 reads CASSKPGLAGDVQETQYF. The CDR3 coding sequence is TGTGCCAGCTCCAAACCGGGACTAGCGGGAGACGTCCAAGAGACCCAGTACTTC.

The chain is built from TRBV5-1 and TRBJ1-2; the D is unclear. Germline V lookup: CDR1 SGHRS, CDR2 YFSETQ. The CDR3 runs to 12 residues. Trimming shortened V by 1 base and J by 6 bases, and 7 bases separated the two germline ends. The CDR3 loop is CASSLSGDGYTF. The CDR3 coding sequence is TGCGCCAGCAGCTTGTCTGGAGATGGCTACACCTTC.

The V call is TRBV28, the J call TRBJ2-2; 7 positions match TRBD2. Germline CDR1 reads MDHEN; CDR2 reads SYDVKM. V was clipped by 5 bases and J by 9 bases; unmatched bases: 12. CDR3 length equals 15 residues. In DNA form, the CDR3 reads TGTGCCAGCAGTACTCCGGGGGGAGGGTCCTGGGAGCTGTTTTTT. It is translated as CASSTPGGGSWELFF.

The chain recombines TRBV9 with TRBJ2-7; D is unclear. Germline loops: CDR1 SGDLS, CDR2 YYNGEE. CDR3 length: 15 amino acids. The V end lost 4 bases, the J end lost 3 bases, and 17 bases lay between the germline ends. Written as DNA, the CDR3 is TGTGCCAGCAGCATCCGCGATGGCCCTATCTACGAGCAGTACTTC. Translating gives CASSIRDGPIYEQYF.

This chain connects TRBV5-4 to TRBJ1-6; the D gene is possibly TRBD1 (5 bases). The CDR3 sequence is 16 residues long. The V end was cut by 4 bases, the J end by 6 bases, with 17 bases between. CDR1 and CDR2 (germline): SGHNT, YYREEE (reference sequence). The CDR3, as DNA: TGTGCCAGCAGCCCTGCAAGGGACGGCCGTAATTCACCCCTCCACTTT. As protein: CASSPARDGRNSPLHF. Complete variable domain (other parts from reference TRBV5-4 and TRBJ1-6): ETGVTQSPTHLIKTRGQQVTLRCSSQSGHNTVSWYQQALGQGPQFIFQYYREEENGRGNFPPRFSGLQFPNYSSELNVNALELDDSALYLCASSPARDGRNSPLHFGNGTRLTVT.

This chain connects TRBV5-4 to TRBJ2-5; 7 nucleotides agree with TRBD1. With 2 bases clipped from V and 1 base from J, the junction kept 5 bases outside the gene matches. CDR1 and CDR2 (germline): SGHNT, YYREEE (reference sequence). The CDR3 runs 15 residues. CDR3 sequence reads: CASSLGRQGQETQYF. The CDR3 nucleotides read TGTGCCAGCAGCTTAGGGCGACAGGGCCAAGAGACCCAGTACTTC.

V gene TRBV11-2 combines with J gene TRBJ1-2; 8 bases agree with TRBD1. This CDR3 contains 13 residues. Germline lookup yields CDR1 SGHAT and CDR2 FQNNGV. V shed 5 bases and J 7 bases; nucleotides not matched to a gene: 6. The CDR3 loop reads CASSQDRDRGYTF. The CDR3 DNA sequence: TGTGCCAGCAGCCAGGACAGGGACCGTGGCTACACCTTC. Variable domain in full (rest from reference TRBV11-2 and TRBJ1-2): EAGVAQSPRYKIIEKRQSVAFWCNPISGHATLYWYQQILGQGPKLLIQFQNNGVVDDSQLPKDRFSAERLKGVDSTLKIQPAKLEDSAVYLCASSQDRDRGYTFGSGTRLTVV.

Written as DNA, the CDR3 is TGTGCCAGCGCCCGACAGGGGGCGGCTTATGGCTACACCTTC. This encodes CASARQGAAYGYTF. The chain links TRBV6-1 to TRBJ1-2; 10 nucleotides match TRBD1. The CDR3 length is 14 residues. The J segment lost 5 bases and the V segment lost 8 bases, leaving 8 bases of the junction unmatched. In germline, CDR1 is MNHNS, CDR2 SASEGT.

V gene TRBV10-3 combines with J gene TRBJ2-2; D is undetermined. This CDR3 spans 16 amino acids. Trimming cost V 4 bases and J 4 bases, with 16 bases left between them. Germline CDR1 ENHRY, CDR2 SYGVKD. CDR3 sequence reads: CAISVGQPPGTGELFF. The DNA for the CDR3 is TGTGCCATCAGTGTAGGTCAGCCGCCGGGCACCGGGGAGCTGTTTTTT.